This TCR beta chain was obtained from a study of control samples from healthy donors and cancer patients. Germline assignment: CDR1 MNHEY and CDR2 SMNVEV (reference sequence). CDR3 length: 16 residues. V was pared by 5 bases and J by 3 bases, with 17 bases between. Some clones are missing from TCRdb's copy, which holds only in-frame ones; the method was immunoSEQ multiplex PCR. The repertoire holds 110,000 to 150,000 clones, with around 94% as singletons. This TCR derives from a man aged 40-49 years in good health. The V and J genes are TRBV27 and TRBJ1-5; TRBD1 is a possible D gene (6 bases). Input material: blood. CDR3 protein: CASSTSLGTINQPQHF. The CDR3 DNA reads as TGTGCCAGCAGTACCTCCCTTGGGACAATCAATCAGCCCCAGCATTTT.